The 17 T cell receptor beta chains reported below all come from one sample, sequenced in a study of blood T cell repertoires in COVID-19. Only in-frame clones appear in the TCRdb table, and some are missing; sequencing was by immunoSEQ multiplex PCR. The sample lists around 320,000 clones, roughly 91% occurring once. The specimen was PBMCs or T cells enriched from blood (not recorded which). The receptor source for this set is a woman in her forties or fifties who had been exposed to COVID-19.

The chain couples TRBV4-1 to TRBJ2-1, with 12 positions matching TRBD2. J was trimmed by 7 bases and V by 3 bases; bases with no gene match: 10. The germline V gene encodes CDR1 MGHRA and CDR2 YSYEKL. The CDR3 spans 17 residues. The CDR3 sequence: CASSHLRLAGVNNEQFF. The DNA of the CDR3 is TGCGCCAGCAGCCACCTCAGACTAGCGGGGGTAAATAATGAGCAGTTCTTC.

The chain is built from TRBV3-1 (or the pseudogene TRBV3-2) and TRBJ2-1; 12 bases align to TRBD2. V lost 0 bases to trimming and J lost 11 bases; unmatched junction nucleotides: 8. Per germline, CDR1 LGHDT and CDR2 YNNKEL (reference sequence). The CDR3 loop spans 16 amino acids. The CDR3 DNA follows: TGTGCCAGCAGCCAAGAAGTTGCTAGCGGGGGGGGAAAGCAGTTCTTC. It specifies CASSQEVASGGGKQFF.

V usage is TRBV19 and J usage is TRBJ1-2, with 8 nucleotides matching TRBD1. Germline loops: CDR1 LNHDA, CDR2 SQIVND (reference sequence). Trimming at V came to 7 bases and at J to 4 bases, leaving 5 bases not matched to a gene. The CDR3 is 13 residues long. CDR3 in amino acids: CASKAGGGYGYTF. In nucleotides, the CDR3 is TGTGCCAGTAAAGCAGGGGGCGGCTATGGCTACACCTTC.

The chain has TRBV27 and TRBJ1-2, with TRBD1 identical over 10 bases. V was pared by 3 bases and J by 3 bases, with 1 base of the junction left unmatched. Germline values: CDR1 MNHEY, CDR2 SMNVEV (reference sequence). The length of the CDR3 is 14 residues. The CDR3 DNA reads TGTGCCAGCAGTTTCGGGACAGGGGACTATGGCTACACCTTC. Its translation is CASSFGTGDYGYTF.

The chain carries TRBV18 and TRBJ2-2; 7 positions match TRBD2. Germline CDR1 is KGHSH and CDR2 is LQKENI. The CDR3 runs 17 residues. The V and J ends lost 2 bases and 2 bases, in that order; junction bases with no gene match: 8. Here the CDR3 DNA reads TGTGCCAGCTCACCATATCCGGGGGGAGCTAACACCGGGGAGCTGTTTTTT. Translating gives CASSPYPGGANTGELFF.

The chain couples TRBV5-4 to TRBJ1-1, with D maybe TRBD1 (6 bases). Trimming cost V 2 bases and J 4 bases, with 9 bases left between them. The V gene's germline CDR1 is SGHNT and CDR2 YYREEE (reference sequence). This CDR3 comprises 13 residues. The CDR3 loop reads CASSFGGGTEAFF. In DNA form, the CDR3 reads TGTGCCAGCAGCTTTGGGGGCGGCACTGAAGCTTTCTTT.

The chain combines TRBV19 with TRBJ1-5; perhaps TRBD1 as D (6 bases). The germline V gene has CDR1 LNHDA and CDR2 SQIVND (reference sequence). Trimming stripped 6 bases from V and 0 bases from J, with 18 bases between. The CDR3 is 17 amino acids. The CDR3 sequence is CASSAPLQGFSNQPQHF. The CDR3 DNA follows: TGTGCCAGTAGCGCCCCCCTACAGGGATTTAGCAATCAGCCCCAGCATTTT.

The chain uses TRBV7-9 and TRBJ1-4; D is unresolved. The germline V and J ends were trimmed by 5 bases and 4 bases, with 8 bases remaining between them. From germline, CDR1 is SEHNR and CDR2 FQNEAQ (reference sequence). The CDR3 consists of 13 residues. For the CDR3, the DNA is TGTGCCAGCAGCCGCGAAAATAATGAAAAACTGTTTTTT. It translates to CASSRENNEKLFF.

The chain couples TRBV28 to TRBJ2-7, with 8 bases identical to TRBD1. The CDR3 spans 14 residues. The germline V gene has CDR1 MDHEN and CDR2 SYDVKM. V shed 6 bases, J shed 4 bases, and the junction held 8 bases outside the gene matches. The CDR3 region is CASREDRARYEQYF. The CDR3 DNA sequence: TGTGCCAGCAGGGAGGACAGGGCAAGGTACGAGCAGTACTTC.

CDR3 DNA sequence: TGTGCCATCAGTGAGGGAGGGACGCTCCAGCCCCAGCATTTT. Its translation: CAISEGGTLQPQHF. The chain carries TRBV10-3 and TRBJ1-5; TRBD1 might be the D (5 bases). The CDR3 consists of 14 residues. Germline V gene data show CDR1 as ENHRY and CDR2 as SYGVKD. V was trimmed by 2 bases and J by 7 bases, leaving 12 bases between them.

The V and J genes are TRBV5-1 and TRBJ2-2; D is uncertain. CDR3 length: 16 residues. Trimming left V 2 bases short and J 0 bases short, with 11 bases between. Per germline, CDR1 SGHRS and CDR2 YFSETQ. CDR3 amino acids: CASSFGQNANTGELFF. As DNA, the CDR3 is TGCGCCAGCAGCTTTGGGCAGAACGCGAACACCGGGGAGCTGTTTTTT.

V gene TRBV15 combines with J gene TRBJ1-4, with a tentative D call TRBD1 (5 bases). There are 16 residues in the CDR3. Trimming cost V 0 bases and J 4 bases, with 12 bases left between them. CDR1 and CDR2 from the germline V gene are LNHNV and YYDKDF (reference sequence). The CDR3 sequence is CATSRDRGGSNEKLFF. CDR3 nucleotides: TGTGCCACCAGCAGAGATCGCGGGGGTAGTAATGAAAAACTGTTTTTT.

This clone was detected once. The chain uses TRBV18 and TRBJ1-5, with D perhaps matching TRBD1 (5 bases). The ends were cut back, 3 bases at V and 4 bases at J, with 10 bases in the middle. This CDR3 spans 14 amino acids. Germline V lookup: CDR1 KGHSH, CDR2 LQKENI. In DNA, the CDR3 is TGTGCCAGCTCACCGGGCGACAGTAATCAGCCCCAGCATTTT. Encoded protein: CASSPGDSNQPQHF.

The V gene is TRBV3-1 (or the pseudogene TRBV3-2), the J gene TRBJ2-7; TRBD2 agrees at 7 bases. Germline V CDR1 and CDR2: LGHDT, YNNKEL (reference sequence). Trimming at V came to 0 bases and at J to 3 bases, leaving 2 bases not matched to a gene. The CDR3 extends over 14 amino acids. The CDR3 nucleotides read TGTGCCAGCAGCCAAGATGGGGGGGACTACGAGCAGTACTTC. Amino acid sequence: CASSQDGGDYEQYF.

The CDR3 nucleotides are TGCGCCAGCAGCTTAGGGACAGGGGGTGACATGAGCAATCAGCCCCAGCATTTT. Encoded protein: CASSLGTGGDMSNQPQHF. The chain combines TRBV5-1 with TRBJ1-5, with 11 bases that match TRBD1. Losses at the gene ends were 2 bases for V and 1 base for J; bases not matched to a gene: 8. Germline V gene data show CDR1 as SGHRS and CDR2 as YFSETQ. The CDR3 has 18 residues.

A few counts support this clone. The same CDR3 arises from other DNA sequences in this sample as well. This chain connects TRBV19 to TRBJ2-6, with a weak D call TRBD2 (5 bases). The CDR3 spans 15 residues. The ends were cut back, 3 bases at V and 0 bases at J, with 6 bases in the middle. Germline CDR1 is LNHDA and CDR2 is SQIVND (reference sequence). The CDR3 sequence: CASSIRDSGANVLTF. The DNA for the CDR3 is TGTGCCAGTAGTATCCGGGACTCTGGGGCCAACGTCCTGACTTTC.

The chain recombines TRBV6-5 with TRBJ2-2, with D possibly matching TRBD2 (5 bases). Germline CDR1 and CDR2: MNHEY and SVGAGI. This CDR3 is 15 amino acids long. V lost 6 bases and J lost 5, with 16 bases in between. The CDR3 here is CASRPTSLRTGELFF. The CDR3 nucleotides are TGTGCCAGCAGGCCTACTAGTTTAAGGACCGGGGAGCTGTTTTTT.